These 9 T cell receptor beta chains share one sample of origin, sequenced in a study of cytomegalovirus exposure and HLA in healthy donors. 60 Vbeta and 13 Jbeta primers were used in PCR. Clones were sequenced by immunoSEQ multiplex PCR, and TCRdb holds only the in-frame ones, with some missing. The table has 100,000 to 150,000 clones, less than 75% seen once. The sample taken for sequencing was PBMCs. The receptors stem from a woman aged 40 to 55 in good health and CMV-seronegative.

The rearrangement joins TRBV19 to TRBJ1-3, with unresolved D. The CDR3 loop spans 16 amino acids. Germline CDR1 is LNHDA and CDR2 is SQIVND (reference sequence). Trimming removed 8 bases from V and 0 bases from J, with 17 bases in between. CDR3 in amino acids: CASAPLIRSSGNTIYF. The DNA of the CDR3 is TGTGCCAGTGCCCCTCTTATCCGCAGCTCTGGAAACACCATATATTTT.

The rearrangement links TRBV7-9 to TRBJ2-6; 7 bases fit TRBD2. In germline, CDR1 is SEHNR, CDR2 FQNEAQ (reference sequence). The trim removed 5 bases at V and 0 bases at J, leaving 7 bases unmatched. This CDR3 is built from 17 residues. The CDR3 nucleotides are TGTGCCAGCAGCCGGGGGGTTCTTCTCTCTGGGGCCAACGTCCTGACTTTC. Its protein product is CASSRGVLLSGANVLTF.

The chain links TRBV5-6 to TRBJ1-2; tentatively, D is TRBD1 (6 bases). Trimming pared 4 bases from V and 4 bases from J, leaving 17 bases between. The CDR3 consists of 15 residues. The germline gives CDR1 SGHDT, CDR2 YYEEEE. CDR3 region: CASSPKQGGIYGYTF. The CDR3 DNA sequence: TGTGCCAGCAGCCCTAAACAGGGTGGGATCTATGGCTACACCTTC.

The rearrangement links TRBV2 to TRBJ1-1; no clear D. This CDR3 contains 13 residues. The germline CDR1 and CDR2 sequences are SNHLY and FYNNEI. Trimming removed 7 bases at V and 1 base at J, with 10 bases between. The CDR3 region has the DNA TGTGCCAGCAATTCACAAGAGAACACTGAAGCTTTCTTT. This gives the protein CASNSQENTEAFF.

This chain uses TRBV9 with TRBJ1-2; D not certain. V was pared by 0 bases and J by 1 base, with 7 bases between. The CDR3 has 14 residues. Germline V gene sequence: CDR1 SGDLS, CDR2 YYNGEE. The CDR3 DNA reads TGTGCCAGCAGCGTAGGGGCCGATAACTATGGCTACACCTTC. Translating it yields CASSVGADNYGYTF.

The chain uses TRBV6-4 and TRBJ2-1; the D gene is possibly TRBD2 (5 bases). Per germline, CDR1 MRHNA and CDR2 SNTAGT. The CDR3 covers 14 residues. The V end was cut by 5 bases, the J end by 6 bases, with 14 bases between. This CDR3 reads CASSTGPSGNEQFF. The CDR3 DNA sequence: TGTGCCAGCAGTACCGGGCCCAGCGGCAATGAGCAGTTCTTC.

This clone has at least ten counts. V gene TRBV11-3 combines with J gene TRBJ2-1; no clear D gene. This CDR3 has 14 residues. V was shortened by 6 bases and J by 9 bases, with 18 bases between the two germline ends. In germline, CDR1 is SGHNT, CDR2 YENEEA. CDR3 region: CASSPNDWVGEQFF. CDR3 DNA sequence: TGTGCCAGCAGTCCAAATGACTGGGTCGGTGAGCAGTTCTTC.

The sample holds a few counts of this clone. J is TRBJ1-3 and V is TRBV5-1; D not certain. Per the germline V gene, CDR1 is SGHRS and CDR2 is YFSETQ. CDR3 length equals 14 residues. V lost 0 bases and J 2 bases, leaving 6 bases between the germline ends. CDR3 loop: CASSLGRAGNTIYF. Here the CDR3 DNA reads TGCGCCAGCAGCTTGGGGAGGGCTGGAAACACCATATATTTT.

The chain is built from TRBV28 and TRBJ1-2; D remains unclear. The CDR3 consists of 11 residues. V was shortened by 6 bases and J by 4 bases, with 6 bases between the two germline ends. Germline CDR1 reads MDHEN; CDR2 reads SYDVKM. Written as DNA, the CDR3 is TGTGCCAGCAGGGGCCGCTATGGCTACACCTTC. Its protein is CASRGRYGYTF.